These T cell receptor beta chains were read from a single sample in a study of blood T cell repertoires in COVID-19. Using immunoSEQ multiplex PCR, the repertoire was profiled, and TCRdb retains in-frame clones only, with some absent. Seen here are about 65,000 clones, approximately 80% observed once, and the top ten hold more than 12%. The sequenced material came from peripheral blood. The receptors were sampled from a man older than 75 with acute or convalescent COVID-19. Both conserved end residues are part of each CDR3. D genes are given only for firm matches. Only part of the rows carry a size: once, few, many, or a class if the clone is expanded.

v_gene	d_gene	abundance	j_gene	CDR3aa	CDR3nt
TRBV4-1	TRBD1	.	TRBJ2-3	CASSLDRGTDTQYF	TGCGCCAGCAGCCTAGACAGGGGCACAGATACGCAGTATTTT
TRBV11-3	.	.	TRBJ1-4	CASSRRDAGDEKLFF	TGTGCCAGCAGCCGGCGGGACGCGGGGGATGAAAAACTGTTTTTT
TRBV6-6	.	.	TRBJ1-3	CASNPTGHSSGNTIYF	TGTGCCAGCAATCCGACAGGCCATTCCTCTGGAAACACCATATATTTT
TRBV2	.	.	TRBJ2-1	CASSESLAGEQFF	TGTGCCAGCAGTGAATCGTTAGCTGGCGAGCAGTTCTTC
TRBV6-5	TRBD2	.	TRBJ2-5	CASSLTSGTQETQYF	TGTGCCAGCAGCCTGACTAGCGGAACACAAGAGACCCAGTACTTC
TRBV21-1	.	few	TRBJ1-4	CASSKGSKTGGSVATNEKLFF	TGTGCCAGCAGCAAAGGTAGTAAAACGGGGGGGTCCGTTGCAACTAATGAAAAACTGTTTTTT
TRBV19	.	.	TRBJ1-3	CASTLQPISGNTIYF	TGTGCCAGTACCTTACAGCCGATCTCTGGAAACACCATATATTTT
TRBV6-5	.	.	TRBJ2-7	CASTLTGSSYEQYF	TGTGCCAGCACCCTGACCGGGTCCTCCTACGAGCAGTACTTC
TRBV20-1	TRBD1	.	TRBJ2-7	CSADREYEQYF	TGCAGTGCCGACAGGGAATACGAGCAGTACTTC
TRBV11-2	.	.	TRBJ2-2	CASSPPILAGSGELFF	TGTGCCAGCAGCCCCCCGATCCTGGCAGGGTCCGGGGAGCTGTTTTTT
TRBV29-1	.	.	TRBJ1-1	CSVNPTGFNTEAFF	TGCAGCGTGAATCCAACAGGGTTTAACACTGAAGCTTTCTTT
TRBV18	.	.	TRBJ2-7	CASSPSSGLIYEQYF	TGTGCCAGCTCACCAAGTTCGGGACTGATCTACGAGCAGTACTTC
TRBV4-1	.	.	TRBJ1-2	CASSSVSGRGVGYTF	TGCGCCAGCAGCAGCGTCTCCGGGCGGGGGGTTGGCTACACCTTC
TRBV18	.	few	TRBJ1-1	CASSPGQSNTEAFF	TGTGCCAGCTCACCAGGGCAGTCCAACACTGAAGCTTTCTTT
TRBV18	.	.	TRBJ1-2	CASSTIRDGYTF	TGTGCCAGCTCTACCATTCGGGATGGCTACACCTTC
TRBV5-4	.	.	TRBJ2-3	CASSLGASADTQYF	TGTGCCAGCAGCTTGGGTGCTAGCGCAGATACGCAGTATTTT
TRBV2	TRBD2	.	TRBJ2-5	CASTYHGTSGGKTQYF	TGTGCCAGCACCTACCATGGGACTAGCGGGGGAAAGACCCAGTACTTC
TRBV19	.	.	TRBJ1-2	CASSISDYGYTF	TGTGCCAGTAGTATATCGGACTATGGCTACACCTTC